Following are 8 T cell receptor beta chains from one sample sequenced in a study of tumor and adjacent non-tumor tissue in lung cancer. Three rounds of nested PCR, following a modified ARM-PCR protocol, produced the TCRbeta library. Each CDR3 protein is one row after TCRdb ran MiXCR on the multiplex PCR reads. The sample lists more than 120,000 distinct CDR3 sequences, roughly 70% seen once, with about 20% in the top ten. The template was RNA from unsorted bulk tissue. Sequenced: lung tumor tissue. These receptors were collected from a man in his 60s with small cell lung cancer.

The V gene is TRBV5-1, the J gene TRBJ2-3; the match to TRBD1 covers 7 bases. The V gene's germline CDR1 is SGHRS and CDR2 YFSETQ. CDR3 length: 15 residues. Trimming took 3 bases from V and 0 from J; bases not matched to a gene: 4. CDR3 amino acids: CASSWTGASTDTQYF. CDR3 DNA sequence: TGCGCCAGCAGCTGGACAGGAGCTAGCACAGATACGCAGTATTTT.

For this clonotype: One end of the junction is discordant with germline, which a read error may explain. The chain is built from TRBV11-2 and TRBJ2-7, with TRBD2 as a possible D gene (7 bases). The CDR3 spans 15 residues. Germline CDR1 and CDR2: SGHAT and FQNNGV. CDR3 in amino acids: CASSLAGAGDYEHCF. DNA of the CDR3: TGTGCCAGCAGCTTAGCCGGGGCAGGGGACTACGAGCATTGCTTC.

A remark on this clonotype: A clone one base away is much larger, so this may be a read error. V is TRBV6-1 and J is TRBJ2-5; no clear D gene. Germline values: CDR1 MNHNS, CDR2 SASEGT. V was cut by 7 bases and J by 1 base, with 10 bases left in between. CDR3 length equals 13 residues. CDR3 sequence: CASNRGFQETQYF. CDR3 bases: TGTGCCAGCAATCGAGGATTCCAAGAGACCCAGTACTTC.

CDR3 sequence reads: CASSSPGLATYEQYF. DNA for the CDR3: TGTGCCAGCAGTTCTCCGGGACTAGCCACCTACGAGCAGTACTTC. This chain links TRBV28 with TRBJ2-7; 9 positions agree with TRBD2. Per the germline V gene, CDR1 is MDHEN and CDR2 is SYDVKM. V trimming: 4 bases; J trimming: 2 bases; junction bases outside the gene matches: 6. This CDR3 region has 15 residues.

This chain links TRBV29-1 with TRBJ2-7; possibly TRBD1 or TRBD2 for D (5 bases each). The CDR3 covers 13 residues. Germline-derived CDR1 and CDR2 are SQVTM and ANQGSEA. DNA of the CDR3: TGCAGCATTGAAGAACCCGGGACCAATAAGCCGTACGTC. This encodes CSIEEPGTNKPYV.

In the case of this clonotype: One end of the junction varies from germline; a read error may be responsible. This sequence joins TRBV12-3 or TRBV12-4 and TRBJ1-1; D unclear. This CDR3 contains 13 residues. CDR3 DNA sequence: TGTGACAGCAGTTTTCGGCGGGACACTGAAGCTTTCTTT. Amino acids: CDSSFRRDTEAFF.

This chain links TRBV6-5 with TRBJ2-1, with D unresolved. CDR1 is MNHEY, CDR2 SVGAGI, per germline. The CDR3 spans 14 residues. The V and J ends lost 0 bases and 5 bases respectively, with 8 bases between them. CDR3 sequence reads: CASSYSPLNNEQFF. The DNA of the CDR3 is TGTGCCAGCAGTTACTCGCCCCTAAACAATGAGCAGTTCTTC.

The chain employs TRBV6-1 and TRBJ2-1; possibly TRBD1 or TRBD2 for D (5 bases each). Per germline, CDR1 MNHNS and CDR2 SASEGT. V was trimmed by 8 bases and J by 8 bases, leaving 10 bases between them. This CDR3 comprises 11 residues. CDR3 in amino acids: CASEVGDEQFF. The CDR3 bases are TGTGCCAGCGAAGTGGGGGATGAGCAGTTCTTC.